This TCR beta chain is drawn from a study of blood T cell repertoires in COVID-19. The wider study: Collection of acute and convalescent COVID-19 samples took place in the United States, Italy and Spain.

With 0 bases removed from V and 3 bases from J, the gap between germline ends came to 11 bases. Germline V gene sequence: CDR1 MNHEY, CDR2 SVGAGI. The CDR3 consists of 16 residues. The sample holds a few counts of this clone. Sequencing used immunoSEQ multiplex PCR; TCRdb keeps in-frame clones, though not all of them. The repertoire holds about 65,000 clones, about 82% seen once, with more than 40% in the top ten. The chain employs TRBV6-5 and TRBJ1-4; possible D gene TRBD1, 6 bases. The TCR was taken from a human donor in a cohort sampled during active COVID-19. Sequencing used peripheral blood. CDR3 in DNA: TGTGCCAGCAGTTACTCAGGCAGGGGCGCTAATGAAAAACTGTTTTTT. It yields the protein CASSYSGRGANEKLFF.